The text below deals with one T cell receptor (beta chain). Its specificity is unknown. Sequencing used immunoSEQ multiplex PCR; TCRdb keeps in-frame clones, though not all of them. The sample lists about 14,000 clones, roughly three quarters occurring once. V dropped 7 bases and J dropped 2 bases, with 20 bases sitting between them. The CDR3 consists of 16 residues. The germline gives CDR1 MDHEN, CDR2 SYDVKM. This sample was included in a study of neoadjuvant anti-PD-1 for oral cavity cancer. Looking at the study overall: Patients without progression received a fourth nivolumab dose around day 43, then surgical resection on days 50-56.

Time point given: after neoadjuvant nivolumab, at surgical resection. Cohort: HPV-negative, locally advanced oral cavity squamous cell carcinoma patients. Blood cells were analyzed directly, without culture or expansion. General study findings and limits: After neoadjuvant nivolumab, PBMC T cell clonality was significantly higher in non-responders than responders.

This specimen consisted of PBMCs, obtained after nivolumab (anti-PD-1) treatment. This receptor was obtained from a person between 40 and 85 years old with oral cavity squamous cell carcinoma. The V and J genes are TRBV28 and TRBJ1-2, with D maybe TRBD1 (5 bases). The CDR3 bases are TGTGCCAGCACCCTACGGACACTGAAGAGGAACTATGGCTACACCTTC. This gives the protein CASTLRTLKRNYGYTF.